These 32 T cell receptor beta chains share one sample of origin, sequenced in a study of shared clonotypes between healthy human individuals. The repertoire was sequenced with immunoSEQ multiplex PCR; TCRdb's copy has only in-frame clones and lacks some. Altogether 550,000 to 750,000 clones are present, over 95% being singletons, with the ten largest covering around 0.097%. Naivety among CD8 cells was defined by CD45RO negativity and positive CCR7 selection, thereby excluding terminally differentiated effector memory CD45RA+ cells. What was sequenced was naive CD8+ T cells sorted from blood. The receptor set was obtained from a woman in her 30s in good health.

V and J are TRBV27 and TRBJ2-2; D gene uncertain. This CDR3 comprises 16 residues. Germline CDR1 MNHEY, CDR2 SMNVEV (reference sequence). V dropped 5 bases and J dropped 8 bases, with 21 bases sitting between them. CDR3 residues: CASSQPRAAVGGELFF. CDR3 DNA sequence: TGTGCCAGCAGTCAACCACGCGCCGCGGTCGGGGGGGAGCTGTTTTTT.

This chain links TRBV14 with TRBJ1-2; TRBD1 aligns across 8 bases. V was pared by 4 bases and J by 1 base, with 2 bases of the junction left unmatched. The CDR3 contains 14 residues. CDR1 is SGHDN, CDR2 FVKESK, per germline. The chain's CDR3 is CASSRRGRNYGYTF. The CDR3 DNA is TGTGCCAGCAGCCGCAGGGGGCGTAACTATGGCTACACCTTC.

This chain links TRBV19 with TRBJ2-2; 7 nucleotides line up with TRBD1. The V segment lost 5 bases and the J segment 6 bases; nucleotides outside the gene matches: 12. The CDR3 has 16 residues. Germline CDR1 reads LNHDA; CDR2 reads SQIVND (reference sequence). CDR3 DNA sequence: TGTGCCAGTAGTCCAGGGGGTTCCGGCAAGGCCGGGGAGCTGTTTTTT. This codes for CASSPGGSGKAGELFF.

This chain links TRBV28 with TRBJ2-5; no reliable D call. CDR3 length: 13 residues. Germline V lookup: CDR1 MDHEN, CDR2 SYDVKM. The V gene lost 8 bases and the J gene lost 4 bases, with 14 bases spanning the gap. The CDR3 DNA sequence: TGTGCCAGCCAATTCTTCCCTGGAGAGACCCAGTACTTC. Encoded protein: CASQFFPGETQYF. The entire variable domain, with the rest obtained from reference TRBV28 and TRBJ2-5, is as follows: DVKVTQSSRYLVKRTGEKVFLECVQDMDHENMFWYRQDPGLGLRLIYFSYDVKMKEKGDIPEGYSVSREKKERFSLILESASTNQTSMYLCASQFFPGETQYFGPGTRLLVL.

The chain employs TRBV27 and TRBJ1-5; D perhaps matches TRBD1 (5 bases). The CDR3 runs to 14 residues. The V gene's germline CDR1 is MNHEY and CDR2 SMNVEV (reference sequence). V dropped 8 bases and J dropped 6 bases, with 17 bases sitting between them. The CDR3 sequence: CASGPSGLGQPQHF. The CDR3 DNA reads as TGTGCCAGCGGACCTTCAGGGTTAGGTCAGCCCCAGCATTTT.

V is TRBV13 and J is TRBJ2-6; D gene ambiguous. V was pared by 5 bases and J by 1 base, with 6 bases between. The germline CDR1 and CDR2 sequences are PRHDT and FYEKMQ (reference sequence). This CDR3 contains 14 residues. The CDR3 DNA reads TGTGCCAGCAGCCACTTTTCTGGGGCCAACGTCCTGACTTTC. Encoded protein: CASSHFSGANVLTF. Variable domain in full (rest from reference TRBV13 and TRBJ2-6): AAGVIQSPRHLIKEKRETATLKCYPIPRHDTVYWYQQGPGQDPQFLISFYEKMQSDKGSIPDRFSAQQFSDYHSELNMSSLELGDSALYFCASSHFSGANVLTFGAGSRLTVL.

The chain recombines TRBV19 with TRBJ1-1, with TRBD1 as a possible D gene (5 bases). This CDR3 spans 15 amino acids. Germline assignment: CDR1 LNHDA and CDR2 SQIVND (reference sequence). V was cut by 2 bases and J by 3 bases, with 13 bases left in between. CDR3 coding DNA: TGTGCCAGTAGTATAATATTGGCAGGGCACACTGAAGCTTTCTTT. Translated: CASSIILAGHTEAFF.

The chain carries TRBV5-1 and TRBJ2-7; 8 bases agree with TRBD1. Germline V gene data show CDR1 as SGHRS and CDR2 as YFSETQ. The CDR3 runs to 14 residues. J gave up 0 bases and V 5 bases, and 4 bases lay outside the gene matches. The DNA for the CDR3 is TGCGCCAGCAGTCATGGACAGGGCTCCTACGAGCAGTACTTC. The encoded protein is CASSHGQGSYEQYF.

The V and J genes are TRBV7-3 and TRBJ2-2, with TRBD2 matching 7 bases. J was trimmed by 5 bases and V by 5 bases; bases with no gene match: 5. The germline V gene encodes CDR1 SGHTA and CDR2 FQGTGA. This CDR3 is 14 amino acids long. DNA for the CDR3: TGTGCCAGCAGCCAAACGCGGGAGACCGGGGAGCTGTTTTTT. Protein: CASSQTRETGELFF. Full variable domain (missing parts from reference TRBV7-3 and TRBJ2-2): GAGVSQTPSNKVTEKGKYVELRCDPISGHTALYWYRQSLGQGPEFLIYFQGTGAADDSGLPNDRFFAVRPEGSVSTLKIQRTERGDSAVYLCASSQTRETGELFFGEGSRLTVL.

The V call is TRBV16, the J call TRBJ2-3; D is unclear. The germline gives CDR1 KGHSY, CDR2 FQNENV. V shed 6 bases and J shed 0 bases, with 16 bases lying between them. The CDR3 has 16 amino acids. The CDR3 DNA is TGTGCCAGCAGTCGCCTAACTGATCCTAGCACAGATACGCAGTATTTT. Its translation: CASSRLTDPSTDTQYF.

A single count supports this clone. The CDR3 bases are TGTGCCAGCAGCTTAAAAGGGGGGTTACCAAGCACAGATACGCAGTATTTT. Translated: CASSLKGGLPSTDTQYF. The chain couples TRBV7-2 to TRBJ2-3; D possibly uses TRBD1 or TRBD2 (6 bases each). With 2 bases removed from V and 0 bases from J, the gap between germline ends came to 15 bases. Germline V lookup: CDR1 SGHTA, CDR2 FQGNSA. This CDR3 spans 17 amino acids.

The chain joins TRBV9 to TRBJ1-3, with no clear D. From germline, CDR1 is SGDLS and CDR2 YYNGEE. This CDR3 region has 15 residues. V lost 2 bases and J lost 0, with 9 bases in between. The CDR3 DNA reads TGTGCCAGCAGCGTGGCGGGTTTCTCTGGAAACACCATATATTTT. Encoded protein: CASSVAGFSGNTIYF. Filled out from reference TRBV9 and TRBJ1-3, the complete variable domain reads DSGVTQTPKHLITATGQRVTLRCSPRSGDLSVYWYQQSLDQGLQFLIQYYNGEERAKGNILERFSAQQFPDLHSELNLSSLELGDSALYFCASSVAGFSGNTIYFGEGSWLTVV.

The genes are TRBV5-6 and TRBJ2-7; 12 bases match TRBD2. The CDR3 consists of 18 residues. Germline-derived CDR1 and CDR2 are SGHDT and YYEEEE. Losses at the gene ends were 0 bases for V and 3 bases for J; bases not matched to a gene: 10. The CDR3 spells CASSLASELAGGSYEQYF. The CDR3 nucleotides read TGTGCCAGCAGCTTGGCCAGTGAACTAGCGGGAGGCAGCTACGAGCAGTACTTC.

The V call is TRBV4-1, the J call TRBJ2-7, with a possible D match to TRBD2 (5 bases). V was cut by 1 base and J by 6 bases, with 10 bases left in between. Germline loops: CDR1 MGHRA, CDR2 YSYEKL. The CDR3 length is 13 residues. Written as DNA, the CDR3 is TGCGCCAGCAGCCAAGCTTTCGAGGGCGAGCAGTACTTC. Protein: CASSQAFEGEQYF.

V usage is TRBV5-5 and J usage is TRBJ2-7, with D tentatively TRBD1 (6 bases). Germline CDR1 is SGHKS and CDR2 is YYEKEE (reference sequence). V was cut by 4 bases and J by 0 bases, with 11 bases left in between. The CDR3 runs to 14 residues. CDR3 in DNA: TGTGCCAGCAGCACAGGGTACGGCTCCTACGAGCAGTACTTC. This translates into CASSTGYGSYEQYF.

CDR3 bases: TGTGCCAGCAGTGAATGGTTGACCCTAGGATGGGAGCAGTTCTTC. Its protein product is CASSEWLTLGWEQFF. The chain uses TRBV6-1 and TRBJ2-1, with D unclear. V lost 2 bases, J lost 10 bases, and 18 bases lay in between. Looked up from germline, CDR1 is MNHNS and CDR2 is SASEGT. This CDR3 is built from 15 residues.

J is TRBJ2-2 and V is TRBV5-4, with 10 bases matching TRBD1. Germline-derived CDR1 and CDR2 are SGHNT and YYREEE (reference sequence). V lost 4 bases, J lost 7 bases, and 7 bases stayed unmatched. This CDR3 spans 15 amino acids. This CDR3 is CASSAGDRGRGELFF. The DNA of the CDR3 is TGTGCCAGCAGCGCCGGCGACAGGGGGCGCGGGGAGCTGTTTTTT.

The rearrangement uses TRBV2 and TRBJ1-4; TRBD1 matches 8 bases. CDR1 SNHLY and CDR2 FYNNEI come from the germline V gene. Trimming removed 6 bases from V and 5 bases from J; junction bases left unmatched: 8. The CDR3 consists of 15 residues. The CDR3 DNA follows: TGTGCCAGCAGCGACACCGGGACAGGAAATGAAAAACTGTTTTTT. Translating it yields CASSDTGTGNEKLFF. The entire variable domain, with the rest obtained from reference TRBV2 and TRBJ1-4, is as follows: EPEVTQTPSHQVTQMGQEVILRCVPISNHLYFYWYRQILGQKVEFLVSFYNNEISEKSEIFDDQFSVERPDGSNFTLKIRSTKLEDSAMYFCASSDTGTGNEKLFFGSGTQLSVL.

The rearrangement uses TRBV28 and TRBJ2-1, with no clear D. With 3 bases removed from V and 2 bases from J, the gap between germline ends came to 8 bases. The germline gives CDR1 MDHEN, CDR2 SYDVKM. CDR3 length equals 14 residues. The CDR3 region has the DNA TGTGCCAGCAGTTTCGCGAGGACCTACAATGAGCAGTTCTTC. Protein sequence: CASSFARTYNEQFF.

J is TRBJ1-2 and V is TRBV6-4; 9 bases agree with TRBD1. The CDR3 spans 16 residues. Trimming took 4 bases from V and 0 from J; bases not matched to a gene: 6. Germline CDR1 and CDR2: MRHNA and SNTAGT. In DNA form, the CDR3 reads TGTGCCAGCAGTGTCTCCGGACAGGGGCCTAACTATGGCTACACCTTC. Protein: CASSVSGQGPNYGYTF.

The gene calls are TRBV6-6 and TRBJ2-3; D is perhaps TRBD2 (6 bases). This CDR3 is built from 14 residues. Germline CDR1 MNHNY, CDR2 SVGAGI (reference sequence). Trimming stripped 6 bases from V and 2 bases from J, with 12 bases between. The CDR3 sequence: CASSPRTNTDTQYF. The CDR3, as DNA: TGTGCCAGCAGCCCAAGGACTAACACAGATACGCAGTATTTT.

The genes are TRBV28 and TRBJ2-7; D remains ambiguous. The CDR3 length is 16 residues. Germline V gene sequence: CDR1 MDHEN, CDR2 SYDVKM. Trimming cost V 4 bases and J 3 bases, with 19 bases left between them. CDR3 in amino acids: CASSSPDRRGFYEQYF. CDR3 DNA: TGTGCCAGCAGTTCCCCGGACCGGCGAGGTTTCTACGAGCAGTACTTC. Full variable domain (remainder filled in from reference TRBV28 and TRBJ2-7): DVKVTQSSRYLVKRTGEKVFLECVQDMDHENMFWYRQDPGLGLRLIYFSYDVKMKEKGDIPEGYSVSREKKERFSLILESASTNQTSMYLCASSSPDRRGFYEQYFGPGTRLTVT.

The chain is built from TRBV5-6 and TRBJ2-1; TRBD2 matches 8 bases. The V gene end was trimmed by 4 bases and the J gene end by 1 base; junction bases not matched to a gene: 4. Germline V gives CDR1 SGHDT, CDR2 YYEEEE. The CDR3 length is 15 residues. In DNA form, the CDR3 reads TGTGCCAGCAGCGCTGCGGGAGGTTCCTACAATGAGCAGTTCTTC. Translated, it gives CASSAAGGSYNEQFF.

This chain links TRBV2 with TRBJ2-2; D is undetermined. This CDR3 has 12 amino acids. Trimming stripped 4 bases from V and 5 bases from J, with 5 bases between. Germline CDR1 reads SNHLY; CDR2 reads FYNNEI. As DNA, the CDR3 is TGTGCCAGCAGTGTGGCGACCGGGGAGCTGTTTTTT. Translation: CASSVATGELFF.

This chain links TRBV7-9 with TRBJ2-2; 7 nucleotides match TRBD2. V gave up 5 bases and J gave up 5 bases; unmatched junction bases: 11. CDR1 SEHNR and CDR2 FQNEAQ come from the germline V gene (reference sequence). The CDR3 runs to 16 residues. The CDR3 nucleotides read TGTGCCAGCAGCCAGGTACGCGGGAGAGGAACCGGGGAGCTGTTTTTT. Its translation: CASSQVRGRGTGELFF. The complete variable domain, with remaining parts taken from reference TRBV7-9 and TRBJ2-2, reads DTGVSQNPRHKITKRGQNVTFRCDPISEHNRLYWYRQTLGQGPEFLTYFQNEAQLEKSRLLSDRFSAERPKGSFSTLEIQRTEQGDSAMYLCASSQVRGRGTGELFFGEGSRLTVL.

The chain joins TRBV7-3 to TRBJ1-1; tentative D call: TRBD1 (6 bases). V dropped 2 bases and J dropped 0 bases, with 19 bases sitting between them. This CDR3 has 18 amino acids. CDR1 is SGHTA and CDR2 is FQGTGA in the germline V gene. DNA of the CDR3: TGTGCCAGCAGCTTAGAACAGGGAATCTTAGAAATGAACACTGAAGCTTTCTTT. Protein product: CASSLEQGILEMNTEAFF.

This chain joins TRBV2 and TRBJ2-7; D perhaps matches TRBD2 (5 bases). Trimming pared 4 bases from V and 6 bases from J, leaving 7 bases between. The CDR3 has 11 amino acids. CDR1 SNHLY and CDR2 FYNNEI come from the germline V gene. This CDR3 is CASSAGIEQYF. For the CDR3, the DNA is TGTGCCAGCAGTGCCGGGATCGAGCAGTACTTC. Looking up the rest from reference TRBV2 and TRBJ2-7 gives the full variable domain: EPEVTQTPSHQVTQMGQEVILRCVPISNHLYFYWYRQILGQKVEFLVSFYNNEISEKSEIFDDQFSVERPDGSNFTLKIRSTKLEDSAMYFCASSAGIEQYFGPGTRLTVT.

The chain carries TRBV7-6 and TRBJ1-4; D gene ambiguous. V was shortened by 1 base and J by 8 bases, with 11 bases between the two germline ends. CDR1 SGHVS and CDR2 FNYEAQ come from the germline V gene. The CDR3 covers 14 residues. CDR3 nucleotide sequence: TGTGCCAGCAGCTTAGGCCCCCCCGACGAAAAACTGTTTTTT. Residues: CASSLGPPDEKLFF.

The CDR3 here is CASTPRIYNSPLHF. CDR3 DNA sequence: TGTGCCAGCACCCCGAGGATTTATAATTCACCCCTCCACTTT. V and J are TRBV27 and TRBJ1-6; the D is unclear. CDR3 length equals 14 residues. V lost 7 bases, J lost 4 bases, and 11 bases lay in between. Germline CDR1 MNHEY, CDR2 SMNVEV (reference sequence).

The gene calls are TRBV27 and TRBJ2-3; TRBD2 is a possible D gene (6 bases). This CDR3 comprises 14 residues. Per the germline V gene, CDR1 is MNHEY and CDR2 is SMNVEV (reference sequence). Trimming took off 6 bases at V and 4 bases at J, with 14 bases between the two ends. The DNA of the CDR3 is TGTGCCAGCAGGCCGGGACTGGGCGCAGATACGCAGTATTTT. This codes for CASRPGLGADTQYF.

The gene calls are TRBV9 and TRBJ2-3; 11 bases agree with TRBD2. J was trimmed by 2 bases and V by 3 bases; bases with no gene match: 14. The V gene's germline CDR1 is SGDLS and CDR2 YYNGEE. This CDR3 has 19 amino acids. Here the CDR3 reads CASSAPRGLAGGDTDTQYF. The DNA of the CDR3 is TGTGCCAGCAGCGCACCCCGAGGGCTAGCGGGGGGAGACACAGATACGCAGTATTTT.

This chain joins TRBV4-1 and TRBJ2-7; 10 positions agree with TRBD1. Unmatched junction bases numbered 9, after V lost 4 bases and J lost 0 bases. The length of the CDR3 is 17 residues. Germline V lookup: CDR1 MGHRA, CDR2 YSYEKL. The DNA for the CDR3 is TGCGCCAGCAGCCCCAAGTCCGGGACAGGGGTCTCCTACGAGCAGTACTTC. Protein sequence: CASSPKSGTGVSYEQYF.